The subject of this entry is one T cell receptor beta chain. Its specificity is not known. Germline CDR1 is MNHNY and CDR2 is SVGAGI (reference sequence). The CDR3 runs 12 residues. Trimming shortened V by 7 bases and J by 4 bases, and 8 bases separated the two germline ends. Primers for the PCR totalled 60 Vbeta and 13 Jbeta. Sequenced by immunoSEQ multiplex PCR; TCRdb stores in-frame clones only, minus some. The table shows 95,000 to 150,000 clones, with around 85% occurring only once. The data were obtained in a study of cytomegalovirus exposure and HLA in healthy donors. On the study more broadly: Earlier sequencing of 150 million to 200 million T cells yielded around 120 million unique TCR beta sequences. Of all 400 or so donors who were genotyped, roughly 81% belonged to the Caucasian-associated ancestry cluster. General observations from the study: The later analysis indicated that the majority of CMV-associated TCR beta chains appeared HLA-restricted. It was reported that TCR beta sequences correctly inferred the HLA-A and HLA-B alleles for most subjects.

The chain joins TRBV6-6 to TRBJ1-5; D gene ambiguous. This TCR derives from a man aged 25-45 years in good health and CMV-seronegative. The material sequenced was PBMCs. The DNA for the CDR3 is TGTGCCAGCATGGTCAGAAATCAGCCCCAGCATTTT. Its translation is CASMVRNQPQHF.